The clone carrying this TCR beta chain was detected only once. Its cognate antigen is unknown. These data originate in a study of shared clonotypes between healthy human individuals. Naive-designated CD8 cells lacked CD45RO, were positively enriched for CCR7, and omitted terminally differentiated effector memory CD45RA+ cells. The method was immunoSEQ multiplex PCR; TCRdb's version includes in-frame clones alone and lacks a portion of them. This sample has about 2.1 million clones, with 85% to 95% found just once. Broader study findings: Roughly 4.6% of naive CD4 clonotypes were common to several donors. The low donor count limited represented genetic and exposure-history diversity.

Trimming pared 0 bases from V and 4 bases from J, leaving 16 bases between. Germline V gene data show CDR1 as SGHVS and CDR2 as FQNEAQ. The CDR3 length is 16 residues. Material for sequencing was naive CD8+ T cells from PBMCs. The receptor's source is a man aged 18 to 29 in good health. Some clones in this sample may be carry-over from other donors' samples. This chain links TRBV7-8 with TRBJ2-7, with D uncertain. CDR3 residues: CASSLAPHEVGYEQYF. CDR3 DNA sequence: TGTGCCAGCAGCTTAGCCCCCCACGAGGTAGGGTACGAGCAGTACTTC. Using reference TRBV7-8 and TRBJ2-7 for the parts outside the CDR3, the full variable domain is GAGVSQSPRYKVAKRGQDVALRCDPISGHVSLFWYQQALGQGPEFLTYFQNEAQLDKSGLPSDRFFAERPEGSVSTLKIQRTQQEDSAVYLCASSLAPHEVGYEQYFGPGTRLTVT.